These 18 T cell receptor beta chains were sequenced from one sample in a study of identical twins. MiXCR, applied by TCRdb to the 5' RACE reads, yields one record per CDR3 protein. This sample has over 600,000 distinct CDR3 sequences, with around 20% found just once. This sample also belongs to another study, concerning T cells expressing NK-cell markers.

Sequencing input: PBMCs. Source of these receptors: a woman between 18 and 30 years old in good health.

The V gene is TRBV11-2, the J gene TRBJ1-4; possibly TRBD1 for D (6 bases). Germline-derived CDR1 and CDR2 are SGHAT and FQNNGV. Trimming left V 5 bases short and J 8 bases short, with 18 bases between. CDR3 size: 15 residues. The CDR3 is CASSPERDNYEKLFF. The CDR3 nucleotides are TGTGCCAGCAGCCCCGAGAGGGACAATTACGAAAAACTGTTTTTT.

This chain connects TRBV20-1 to TRBJ2-1; 7 positions agree with TRBD2. The CDR3 covers 15 residues. With V trimmed by 2 bases and J by 4 bases, 8 bases remained unmatched. Germline lookup yields CDR1 DFQATT and CDR2 SNEGSKA (reference sequence). The CDR3 spells CSARRGGRLYNEQFF. The CDR3 nucleotides are TGCAGTGCTAGACGGGGCGGGAGACTTTACAATGAGCAGTTCTTC.

This clonotype was observed a few times. This chain joins TRBV6-5 and TRBJ1-6; D gene unclear. There are 15 residues in the CDR3. V lost 0 bases and J lost 10, with 13 bases in between. Germline loops: CDR1 MNHEY, CDR2 SVGAGI. CDR3 DNA sequence: TGTGCCAGCAGTTACTCTGGACCCAGATGGTCACCCCTCCACTTT. It translates to CASSYSGPRWSPLHF.

V gene TRBV5-1 combines with J gene TRBJ2-7; 15 bases are shared with TRBD2. The junction had 5 bases not matched to a gene; V was cut back by 4 bases and J by 0 bases. There are 17 residues in the CDR3. Germline V gene data show CDR1 as SGHRS and CDR2 as YFSETQ. CDR3 amino acids: CASSPGTSGGPSYEQYF. The CDR3 nucleotides are TGCGCCAGCAGCCCCGGGACTAGCGGGGGGCCCTCCTACGAGCAGTACTTC.

This sequence joins TRBV20-1 and TRBJ2-3; no clear D gene. Germline V gene data show CDR1 as DFQATT and CDR2 as SNEGSKA (reference sequence). V was trimmed by 3 bases and J by 5 bases, leaving 24 bases between them. The CDR3 runs to 17 residues. The CDR3 DNA reads as TGCAGTGCTAGCGTCTTTGTCCTTAAGGCGGCGATAGATACGCAGTATTTT. It encodes CSASVFVLKAAIDTQYF.

The J gene is TRBJ2-7, the V gene TRBV20-1; D gene uncertain. Between the trimmed V and J ends, which lost 5 bases and 8 bases, there was a span of 13 bases. The germline V gene encodes CDR1 DFQATT and CDR2 SNEGSKA (reference sequence). The CDR3 has 11 amino acids. Here the CDR3 DNA reads TGCAGTGCTTCCATTCCGGGCCAGCAGTACTTC. Its translation: CSASIPGQQYF.

This clonotype was observed a few times. The rearrangement uses TRBV20-1 and TRBJ2-3; perhaps TRBD2 as D (6 bases). The CDR3 is 13 amino acids. Germline values: CDR1 DFQATT, CDR2 SNEGSKA (reference sequence). Trimming removed 6 bases at V and 2 bases at J, with 12 bases between. The CDR3 region has the DNA TGCAGTGCCCCGACTAGGGCCACAGATACGCAGTATTTT. Its protein product is CSAPTRATDTQYF.

This chain uses TRBV5-1 with TRBJ2-7; D not resolved. The CDR3 runs 16 residues. From germline, CDR1 is SGHRS and CDR2 YFSETQ. V was shortened by 0 bases and J by 2 bases, with 15 bases between the two germline ends. In nucleotides, the CDR3 is TGCGCCAGCAGCTTGGTCAGAGCCCTGGGGACCTACGAGCAGTACTTC. It specifies CASSLVRALGTYEQYF. The full variable domain, rest sourced from reference TRBV5-1 and TRBJ2-7, is KAGVTQTPRYLIKTRGQQVTLSCSPISGHRSVSWYQQTPGQGLQFLFEYFSETQRNKGNFPGRFSGRQFSNSRSEMNVSTLELGDSALYLCASSLVRALGTYEQYFGPGTRLTVT.

This clonotype appeared a few times. The V gene is TRBV7-6, the J gene TRBJ2-3; D unclear. This CDR3 is 13 amino acids long. The V and J ends lost 3 bases and 4 bases respectively, with 8 bases between them. Germline CDR1 is SGHVS and CDR2 is FNYEAQ. CDR3 nucleotide sequence: TGTGCCAGCAGCTTTTCAGAAGCAGATACGCAGTATTTT. This encodes CASSFSEADTQYF.

The chain carries TRBV20-1 and TRBJ2-7; 13 bases align to TRBD2. The germline CDR1 and CDR2 sequences are DFQATT and SNEGSKA (reference sequence). The CDR3 runs to 14 residues. J gave up 6 bases and V 6 bases, and 8 bases lay outside the gene matches. CDR3 region: CSASGLAGASEQYF. The DNA for the CDR3 is TGCAGTGCCAGTGGACTAGCGGGAGCCAGCGAGCAGTACTTC.

V gene TRBV12-3 or TRBV12-4 combines with J gene TRBJ1-4; 8 bases align to TRBD1. The CDR3 is 14 residues long. V shed 3 bases, J shed 13 bases, and the junction held 10 bases outside the gene matches. The CDR3 region is CASSFGQGGGGLFF. The CDR3 DNA reads TGTGCCAGCAGTTTCGGACAGGGTGGGGGAGGACTGTTTTTT.

This clonotype was seen repeatedly, ten times or more. The chain links TRBV10-3 to TRBJ2-7; 7 bases fit TRBD1. Germline CDR1 reads ENHRY; CDR2 reads SYGVKD. J lost 2 bases, V lost 4 bases, and 2 bases had no gene match. This CDR3 is 13 amino acids long. CDR3 in amino acids: CAISGGQTYEQYF. The CDR3 coding sequence is TGTGCCATCAGTGGGGGACAGACCTACGAGCAGTACTTC.

This clonotype came up many times. The chain combines TRBV12-3 or TRBV12-4 with TRBJ2-5, with D maybe TRBD2 (6 bases). The germline V and J ends were trimmed by 2 bases and 3 bases, with 10 bases remaining between them. CDR3 size: 14 residues. The CDR3 sequence: CASSLQGGKETQYF. CDR3 DNA: TGTGCCAGCAGTTTACAGGGAGGAAAAGAGACCCAGTACTTC.

This clonotype turned up a few times. The rearrangement links TRBV7-6 to TRBJ2-2; 8 nucleotides match TRBD2. This CDR3 spans 16 amino acids. The trim removed 7 bases at V and 6 bases at J, leaving 13 bases unmatched. Germline assignment: CDR1 SGHVS and CDR2 FNYEAQ. CDR3 loop: CASTSRVGRAPGELFF. CDR3 nucleotides: TGTGCCAGCACCTCGAGAGTCGGGAGGGCGCCCGGGGAGCTGTTTTTT.

The gene calls are TRBV5-6 and TRBJ2-3, with D hard to call. The CDR3 consists of 15 residues. Per germline, CDR1 SGHDT and CDR2 YYEEEE. V lost 1 base to trimming and J lost 2 bases, with 11 bases between them. The CDR3 bases are TGTGCCAGCAGCTTGAGGAGAGAATCCACAGATACGCAGTATTTT. Its translation: CASSLRRESTDTQYF.

This clonotype has a handful of counts. The V and J genes are TRBV6-5 and TRBJ2-4; D perhaps matches TRBD1 (6 bases). The V and J ends lost 0 bases and 0 bases respectively, with 9 bases between them. Germline values: CDR1 MNHEY, CDR2 SVGAGI. The CDR3 sequence is 16 residues long. CDR3 in DNA: TGTGCCAGCAGTTACTCCCGGGACACAGCCAAAAACATTCAGTACTTC. Translated: CASSYSRDTAKNIQYF.

The chain recombines TRBV7-6 with TRBJ1-6, with a weak D call TRBD1 (6 bases). V lost 0 bases and J lost 7, with 16 bases in between. From germline, CDR1 is SGHVS and CDR2 FNYEAQ. The CDR3 runs to 17 residues. CDR3 nucleotides: TGTGCCAGCAGCTTAGCGTTGCGAGGGGGAGGGAATTCACCCCTCCACTTT. Translated: CASSLALRGGGNSPLHF.

This clonotype has only a few counts. The V gene is TRBV29-1, the J gene TRBJ2-7; 7 bases map to TRBD2. V gave up 2 bases and J gave up 9 bases; unmatched junction bases: 7. The CDR3 spans 12 residues. CDR1 SQVTM and CDR2 ANQGSEA come from the germline V gene. DNA of the CDR3: TGCAGCGTTGAAATCCCGGGAGGACTGCAGTACTTC. Its protein is CSVEIPGGLQYF.